Listed below are T cell receptor beta chains from one sample, sequenced in a study of blood T cell repertoires in COVID-19. The data were produced by immunoSEQ multiplex PCR, yet TCRdb's version contains in-frame clones alone and is incomplete. The top ten hold around 9.8% of the sample, which has about 150,000 clones, 80% to 90% seen once. Material: peripheral blood. All receptors come from a woman aged 45-65 years with acute or convalescent COVID-19. Both conserved end residues are part of each CDR3. Not all rows give a size; the values are once, few, many and, for expanded clones, a class.

j_gene: TRBJ1-2
v_gene: TRBV7-3
abundance: NA
CDR3aa: CASSLTPSTGKNGYTF

j_gene: TRBJ1-1
v_gene: TRBV6-5
abundance: NA
CDR3aa: CASSYSTWGIGTEAFF

j_gene: TRBJ1-4
v_gene: TRBV5-6
abundance: NA
CDR3aa: CASSPRDRDNEKLFF

j_gene: TRBJ2-1
v_gene: TRBV19
abundance: NA
CDR3aa: CASSRTNIYNEQFF

j_gene: TRBJ1-2
v_gene: TRBV28
abundance: NA
CDR3aa: CASSYRVDYGYTF

j_gene: TRBJ1-6
v_gene: TRBV5-6
abundance: NA
CDR3aa: CASLSRYQGGRSPLHF

j_gene: TRBJ2-5
v_gene: TRBV29-1
abundance: NA
CDR3aa: CSVEDRQSYQETQYF

j_gene: TRBJ1-5
v_gene: TRBV29-1
abundance: few
CDR3aa: CSVEEGEGQPQHF

j_gene: TRBJ1-1
v_gene: TRBV5-1
abundance: NA
CDR3aa: CASSLFGENTEAFF

j_gene: TRBJ2-5
v_gene: TRBV4-2
abundance: NA
CDR3aa: CASSQDPTPGTQYF

j_gene: TRBJ2-3
v_gene: TRBV27
abundance: NA
CDR3aa: CASSLPSGRWQGTQYF

j_gene: TRBJ2-3
v_gene: TRBV7-6
abundance: few
CDR3aa: CASSSLLAGQNTDTQYF

j_gene: TRBJ2-3
v_gene: TRBV5-1
abundance: NA
CDR3aa: CASSYGQGTGSSTDTQYF

j_gene: TRBJ2-5
v_gene: TRBV18
abundance: NA
CDR3aa: CASSSYQPTSVKETQYF

j_gene: TRBJ2-5
v_gene: TRBV12-5
abundance: NA
CDR3aa: CASAPGLAGDGETQYF

j_gene: TRBJ2-7
v_gene: TRBV11-2
abundance: NA
CDR3aa: CASSRTLARQGHYYEQYF

j_gene: TRBJ2-5
v_gene: TRBV12-3/TRBV12-4
abundance: NA
CDR3aa: CASSGQSQETQYF

j_gene: TRBJ1-5
v_gene: TRBV28
abundance: NA
CDR3aa: CASRQGVQPQHF

j_gene: TRBJ1-1
v_gene: TRBV7-3
abundance: NA
CDR3aa: CASSWSRDGTEAFF

j_gene: TRBJ1-5
v_gene: TRBV6-5
abundance: NA
CDR3aa: CASSYGLDSPNQPQHF

j_gene: TRBJ1-2
v_gene: TRBV4-1
abundance: NA
CDR3aa: CASSQAAAFYGYTF

j_gene: TRBJ1-1
v_gene: TRBV4-2
abundance: NA
CDR3aa: CASSQDAGLGTEAFF

j_gene: TRBJ2-6
v_gene: TRBV29-1
abundance: NA
CDR3aa: CSVELGSSGANVLTF

j_gene: TRBJ2-5
v_gene: TRBV19
abundance: NA
CDR3aa: CASSPPGTAETQYF

j_gene: TRBJ2-7
v_gene: TRBV12-2
abundance: NA
CDR3aa: CASRSNQSGQALYEQYF

j_gene: TRBJ1-5
v_gene: TRBV25-1
abundance: once
CDR3aa: CASSGPGSPQHF

j_gene: TRBJ2-3
v_gene: TRBV19
abundance: NA
CDR3aa: CASSIRQTATTDTQYF

j_gene: TRBJ2-1
v_gene: TRBV29-1
abundance: NA
CDR3aa: CSTGTGVEQFF

j_gene: TRBJ1-2
v_gene: TRBV7-9
abundance: NA
CDR3aa: CASSFRAYGYTF

j_gene: TRBJ2-5
v_gene: TRBV7-3
abundance: NA
CDR3aa: CASSQGLAGETQYF

j_gene: TRBJ1-5
v_gene: TRBV2
abundance: NA
CDR3aa: CASSERGSNQPQHF

j_gene: TRBJ1-6
v_gene: TRBV27
abundance: NA
CDR3aa: CASSSGPGQGWSPLHF

j_gene: TRBJ1-5
v_gene: TRBV7-9
abundance: NA
CDR3aa: CASSFSPSNQPQHF

j_gene: TRBJ2-7
v_gene: TRBV5-4
abundance: NA
CDR3aa: CASSIGTGASDEQYF

j_gene: TRBJ1-2
v_gene: TRBV19
abundance: once
CDR3aa: CASRNGQGVYGYTF

j_gene: TRBJ2-5
v_gene: TRBV15
abundance: NA
CDR3aa: CATSRGEETQYF

j_gene: TRBJ1-5
v_gene: TRBV19
abundance: few
CDR3aa: CASSLIGGNQPQHF

j_gene: TRBJ1-2
v_gene: TRBV19
abundance: once
CDR3aa: CASSYRASYGYTF

j_gene: TRBJ1-3
v_gene: TRBV2
abundance: NA
CDR3aa: CASMGDSGNTIYF

j_gene: TRBJ2-7
v_gene: TRBV4-3
abundance: few
CDR3aa: CASSQVADYSYEQYF

j_gene: TRBJ2-6
v_gene: TRBV4-3
abundance: NA
CDR3aa: CASSPGTRASGANVLTF

j_gene: TRBJ2-3
v_gene: TRBV9
abundance: NA
CDR3aa: CASSVAGFYLDTQYF

j_gene: TRBJ1-2
v_gene: TRBV5-5
abundance: NA
CDR3aa: CASSFQTAGYTF

j_gene: TRBJ2-7
v_gene: TRBV9
abundance: NA
CDR3aa: CASSVGQGRNEQYF

j_gene: TRBJ1-2
v_gene: TRBV27
abundance: NA
CDR3aa: CASSFLGQGNNYGYTF

j_gene: TRBJ2-1
v_gene: TRBV4-3
abundance: NA
CDR3aa: CASSQDAQVLLGAQFF

j_gene: TRBJ2-1
v_gene: TRBV30
abundance: NA
CDR3aa: CAWGGLAGVGNEQFF

j_gene: TRBJ2-7
v_gene: TRBV7-9
abundance: NA
CDR3aa: CASSPTGDHEQYF

j_gene: TRBJ1-4
v_gene: TRBV30
abundance: NA
CDR3aa: CAWSGGTGGGDEKLFF

j_gene: TRBJ2-5
v_gene: TRBV2
abundance: NA
CDR3aa: CASKTNQETQYF